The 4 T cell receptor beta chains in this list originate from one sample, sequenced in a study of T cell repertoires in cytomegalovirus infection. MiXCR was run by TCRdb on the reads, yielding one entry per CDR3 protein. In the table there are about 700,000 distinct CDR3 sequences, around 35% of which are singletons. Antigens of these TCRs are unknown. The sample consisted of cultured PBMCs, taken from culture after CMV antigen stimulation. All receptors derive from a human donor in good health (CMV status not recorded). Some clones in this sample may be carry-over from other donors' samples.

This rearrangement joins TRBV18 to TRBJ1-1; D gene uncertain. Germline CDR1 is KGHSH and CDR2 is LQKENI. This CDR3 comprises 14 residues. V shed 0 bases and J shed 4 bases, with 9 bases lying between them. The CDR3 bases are TGTGCCAGCTCACCACCGGGAGGGTCCACTGAAGCTTTCTTT. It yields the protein CASSPPGGSTEAFF.

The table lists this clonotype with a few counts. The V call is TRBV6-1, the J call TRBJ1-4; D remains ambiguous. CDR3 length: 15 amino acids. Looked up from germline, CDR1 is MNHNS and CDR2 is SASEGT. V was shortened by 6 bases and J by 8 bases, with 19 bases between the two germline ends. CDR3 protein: CASSKTPTGGEKLFF. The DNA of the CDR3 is TGTGCCAGCAGCAAAACTCCGACGGGCGGGGAAAAACTGTTTTTT.

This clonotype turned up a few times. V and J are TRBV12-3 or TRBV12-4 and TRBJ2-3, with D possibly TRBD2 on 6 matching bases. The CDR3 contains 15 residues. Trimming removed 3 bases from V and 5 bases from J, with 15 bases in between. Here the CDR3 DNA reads TGTGCCAGCAGTTTTCGGGGGTGGATGGGAGATACGCAGTATTTT. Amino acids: CASSFRGWMGDTQYF.

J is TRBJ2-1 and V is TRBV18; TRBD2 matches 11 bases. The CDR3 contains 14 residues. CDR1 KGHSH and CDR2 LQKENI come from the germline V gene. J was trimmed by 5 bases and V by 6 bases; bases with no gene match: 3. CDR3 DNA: TGTGCCAGCTCGGGACTAGCGGCGAACAATGAGCAGTTCTTC. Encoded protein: CASSGLAANNEQFF.